This T cell receptor beta chain originates from a study of technical replicates of blood from several donors. Profiled with immunoSEQ multiplex PCR; TCRdb holds only in-frame clones, not every one. The sample carries approximately 79,000 clones, approximately 96% recorded once. This CDR3 has 14 amino acids. Between the trimmed V and J ends, which lost 3 bases and 1 base, there was a span of 7 bases. CDR1 and CDR2 from the germline V gene are SNHLY and FYNNEI. The specimen sequenced was T cells isolated from PBMCs. The sequence derives from a human donor in good health. V usage is TRBV2 and J usage is TRBJ1-5, with D hard to call. The CDR3 region is CASSDAGSNQPQHF. In DNA, the CDR3 is TGTGCCAGCAGTGATGCGGGAAGCAATCAGCCCCAGCATTTT. The full variable domain, its missing parts supplied by reference TRBV2 and TRBJ1-5, is EPEVTQTPSHQVTQMGQEVILRCVPISNHLYFYWYRQILGQKVEFLVSFYNNEISEKSEIFDDQFSVERPDGSNFTLKIRSTKLEDSAMYFCASSDAGSNQPQHFGDGTRLSIL.